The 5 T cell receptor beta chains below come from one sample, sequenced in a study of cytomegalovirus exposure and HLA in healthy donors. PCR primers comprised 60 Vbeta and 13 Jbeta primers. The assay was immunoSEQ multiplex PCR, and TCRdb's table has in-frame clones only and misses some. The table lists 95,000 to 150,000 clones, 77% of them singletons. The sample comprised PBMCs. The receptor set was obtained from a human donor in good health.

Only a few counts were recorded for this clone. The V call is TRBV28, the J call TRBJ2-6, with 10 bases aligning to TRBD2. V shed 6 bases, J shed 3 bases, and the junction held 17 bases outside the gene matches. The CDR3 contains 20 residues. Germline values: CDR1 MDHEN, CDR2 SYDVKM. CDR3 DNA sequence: TGTGCCAGCAGCTTCCCCTCTAGCGGGAGCAGTCCGTTTGGGGCCAACGTCCTGACTTTC. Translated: CASSFPSSGSSPFGANVLTF.

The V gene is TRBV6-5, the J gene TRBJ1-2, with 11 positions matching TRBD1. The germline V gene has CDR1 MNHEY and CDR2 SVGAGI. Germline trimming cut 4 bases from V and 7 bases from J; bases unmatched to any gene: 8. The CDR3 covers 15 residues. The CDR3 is CASSSGQGARRGYTF. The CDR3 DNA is TGTGCCAGCAGTTCAGGACAGGGGGCGCGACGTGGCTACACCTTC.

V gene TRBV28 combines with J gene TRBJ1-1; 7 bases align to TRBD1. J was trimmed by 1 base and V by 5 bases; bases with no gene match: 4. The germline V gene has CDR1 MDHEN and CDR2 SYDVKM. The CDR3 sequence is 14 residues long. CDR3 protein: CASSPGTANTEAFF. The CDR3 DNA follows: TGTGCCAGCAGTCCCGGGACAGCGAACACTGAAGCTTTCTTT.

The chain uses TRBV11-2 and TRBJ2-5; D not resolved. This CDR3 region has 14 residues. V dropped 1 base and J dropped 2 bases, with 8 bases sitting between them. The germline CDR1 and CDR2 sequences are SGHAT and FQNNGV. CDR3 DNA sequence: TGTGCCAGCAGCTTAGGGAGCAGTCAAGAGACCCAGTACTTC. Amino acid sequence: CASSLGSSQETQYF.

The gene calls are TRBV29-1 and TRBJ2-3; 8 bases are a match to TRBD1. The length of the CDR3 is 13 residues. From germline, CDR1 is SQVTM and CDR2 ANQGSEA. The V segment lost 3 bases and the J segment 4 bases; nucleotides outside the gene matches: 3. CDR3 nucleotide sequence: TGCAGCGTTGAGGACAGGGCGGCAGATACGCAGTATTTT. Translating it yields CSVEDRAADTQYF.